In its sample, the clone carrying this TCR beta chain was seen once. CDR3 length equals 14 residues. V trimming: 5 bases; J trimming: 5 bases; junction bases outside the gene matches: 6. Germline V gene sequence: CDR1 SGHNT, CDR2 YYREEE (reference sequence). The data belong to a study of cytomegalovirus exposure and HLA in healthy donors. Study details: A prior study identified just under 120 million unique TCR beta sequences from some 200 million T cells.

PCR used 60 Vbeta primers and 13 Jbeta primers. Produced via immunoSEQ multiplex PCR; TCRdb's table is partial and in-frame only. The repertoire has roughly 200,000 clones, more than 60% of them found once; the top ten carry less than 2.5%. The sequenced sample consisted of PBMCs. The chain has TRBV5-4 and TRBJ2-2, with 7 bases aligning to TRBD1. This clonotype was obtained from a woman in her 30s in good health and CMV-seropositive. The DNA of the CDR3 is TGTGCCAGCAGAGTTGACAGGGATACCGGGGAGCTGTTTTTT. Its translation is CASRVDRDTGELFF. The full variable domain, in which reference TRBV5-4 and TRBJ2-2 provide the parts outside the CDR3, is ETGVTQSPTHLIKTRGQQVTLRCSSQSGHNTVSWYQQALGQGPQFIFQYYREEENGRGNFPPRFSGLQFPNYSSELNVNALELDDSALYLCASRVDRDTGELFFGEGSRLTVL.